This TCR beta chain is drawn from a study of OX40 agonist ivuxolimab in advanced cancers. Method: immunoSEQ multiplex PCR; TCRdb's copy keeps in-frame clones and lacks some. Among more than 70,000 clones listed, about 91% were seen once. Trimming left V 5 bases short and J 4 bases short, with 17 bases between. This CDR3 contains 15 residues. The V gene's germline CDR1 is SEHNR and CDR2 FQNEAQ (reference sequence). The TCR was taken from an adult with an advanced solid tumor such as melanoma, head and neck, liver or kidney cancer. This chain joins TRBV7-9 and TRBJ1-2; D not resolved. Sequencing used CD4+ or CD8+ T cells sorted from blood, obtained in a trial of the OX40 agonist ivuxolimab. The CDR3 protein is CASSPGSGQVYGYTF. Here the CDR3 DNA reads TGTGCCAGCAGCCCAGGTTCGGGCCAGGTCTATGGCTACACCTTC. Together with reference TRBV7-9 and TRBJ1-2, the CDR3 gives the full variable domain: DTGVSQNPRHKITKRGQNVTFRCDPISEHNRLYWYRQTLGQGPEFLTYFQNEAQLEKSRLLSDRFSAERPKGSFSTLEIQRTEQGDSAMYLCASSPGSGQVYGYTFGSGTRLTVV.